These T cell receptor beta chains were read from a single sample in a study of blood T cell repertoires in COVID-19. Using immunoSEQ multiplex PCR, the repertoire was profiled, and TCRdb retains in-frame clones only, with some absent. In the table there are about 97,000 clones, approximately 87% of which are singletons. Sequencing was done on a sample of peripheral blood. These receptors all stem from a human donor in a cohort sampled during active COVID-19. Both conserved end residues are part of each CDR3. D genes are given only for firm matches. Clone size is shown for a subset of rows, as once, few, many or a class of expanded clone.

v_gene: TRBV6-1; d_gene: -; len: 13; j_gene: TRBJ1-6; abundance: -; CDR3nt: TGTGCCAGCAGTGACAGGGGTAATTCACCCCTCCACTTT; CDR3aa: CASSDRGNSPLHF
v_gene: TRBV6-5; d_gene: -; len: 14; j_gene: TRBJ1-2; abundance: once; CDR3nt: TGTGCCAGCAAGGTCCAGGGAGGAGGCTATGGCTACACCTTC; CDR3aa: CASKVQGGGYGYTF
v_gene: TRBV5-6; d_gene: -; len: 15; j_gene: TRBJ1-6; abundance: -; CDR3nt: TGTGCCAGCAGCTCTGGCTGGCTGAGGGATTCACCCCTCCACTTT; CDR3aa: CASSSGWLRDSPLHF
v_gene: TRBV6-2/TRBV6-3; d_gene: TRBD1; len: 18; j_gene: TRBJ2-6; abundance: -; CDR3nt: TGTGCCAGCAGTCTCAGGTTGACAGGGCTCAGTGGGGCCAACGTCCTGACTTTC; CDR3aa: CASSLRLTGLSGANVLTF
v_gene: TRBV19; d_gene: -; len: 14; j_gene: TRBJ1-2; abundance: -; CDR3nt: TGTGCCAGTAGTATAGACCGGGGAGACTATGGCTACACCTTC; CDR3aa: CASSIDRGDYGYTF
v_gene: TRBV7-3; d_gene: TRBD1; len: 17; j_gene: TRBJ2-3; abundance: -; CDR3nt: TGTGCCAGCAGCTTAGTTGGGACAGGGGAGTACACAGATACGCAGTATTTT; CDR3aa: CASSLVGTGEYTDTQYF
v_gene: TRBV10-3; d_gene: -; len: 18; j_gene: TRBJ2-2; abundance: -; CDR3nt: TGTGCCATCAGCTCCCATCGACAGCTTATTTCACTTTCCGGGGAGCTGTTTTTT; CDR3aa: CAISSHRQLISLSGELFF
v_gene: TRBV5-5; d_gene: -; len: 15; j_gene: TRBJ2-7; abundance: -; CDR3nt: TGTGCCAGCAGCTTGGGGGCAGGGGAAACCTACGAGCAGTACTTC; CDR3aa: CASSLGAGETYEQYF
v_gene: TRBV10-3; d_gene: TRBD1; len: 13; j_gene: TRBJ2-7; abundance: -; CDR3nt: TGTGCCATCAGGGGGACAGAGGGCTACGAGCAGTACTTC; CDR3aa: CAIRGTEGYEQYF
v_gene: TRBV28; d_gene: -; len: 19; j_gene: TRBJ1-1; abundance: -; CDR3nt: TGTGCCAGCAGTTTATGGTCCCTCGGGCGGCAGCGGTTAAACACTGAAGCTTTCTTT; CDR3aa: CASSLWSLGRQRLNTEAFF
v_gene: TRBV12-3/TRBV12-4; d_gene: -; len: 13; j_gene: TRBJ1-2; abundance: few; CDR3nt: TGTGCCAGCAGCCGTCACAGAGACTATGGCTACACCTTC; CDR3aa: CASSRHRDYGYTF
v_gene: TRBV5-8; d_gene: -; len: 12; j_gene: TRBJ2-1; abundance: -; CDR3nt: TGTGCCAGCAGCTGGGAGTACAATGAGCAGTTCTTC; CDR3aa: CASSWEYNEQFF
v_gene: TRBV12-5; d_gene: -; len: 13; j_gene: TRBJ1-1; abundance: -; CDR3nt: TGTGCTAGTGGTCCAGGGCTGAACACTGAAGCTTTCTTT; CDR3aa: CASGPGLNTEAFF
v_gene: TRBV19; d_gene: TRBD2; len: 16; j_gene: TRBJ2-7; abundance: -; CDR3nt: TGTGCCAGTAGGGAGACCCACGGGGGGGGATCCTACGAGCAGTACTTC; CDR3aa: CASRETHGGGSYEQYF
v_gene: TRBV13; d_gene: TRBD1; len: 16; j_gene: TRBJ1-3; abundance: -; CDR3nt: TGTGCCAGCAGCCTACCAGGGGGCCCCTCTGGAAACACCATATATTTT; CDR3aa: CASSLPGGPSGNTIYF
v_gene: TRBV14; d_gene: -; len: 15; j_gene: TRBJ2-7; abundance: -; CDR3nt: TGTGCCAGCAGCCAAAGGACACGAAGCTCCTACGAGCAGTACTTC; CDR3aa: CASSQRTRSSYEQYF
v_gene: TRBV7-3; d_gene: -; len: 16; j_gene: TRBJ2-1; abundance: -; CDR3nt: TGTGCCAGCAGCCGTGGGACTGGCCGGACCGGCAATGAGCAGTTCTTC; CDR3aa: CASSRGTGRTGNEQFF
v_gene: TRBV19; d_gene: -; len: 13; j_gene: TRBJ1-1; abundance: -; CDR3nt: TGTGCCAGTAGTATTGAGAGGGTGACTGAAGCTTTCTTT; CDR3aa: CASSIERVTEAFF
v_gene: TRBV30; d_gene: -; len: 14; j_gene: TRBJ1-6; abundance: -; CDR3nt: TGTGCCTGGAGCCAAACTGGCAGGGAATCACCCCTCCACTTT; CDR3aa: CAWSQTGRESPLHF
v_gene: TRBV7-9; d_gene: TRBD2; len: 14; j_gene: TRBJ2-7; abundance: once; CDR3nt: TGTGCCAGCAGATCTAGCGGGGGCAACTACGAGCAGTACTTC; CDR3aa: CASRSSGGNYEQYF
v_gene: TRBV4-1; d_gene: TRBD1; len: 18; j_gene: TRBJ1-2; abundance: -; CDR3nt: TGCGCCAGCAGCCAAGATAAGTGGGACAGGGGCATCCTCGATGGCTACACCTTC; CDR3aa: CASSQDKWDRGILDGYTF
v_gene: TRBV5-1; d_gene: TRBD1; len: 15; j_gene: TRBJ2-1; abundance: -; CDR3nt: TGCGCCAGCGGTCCGGGACAGGGCCACTACAATGAGCAGTTCTTC; CDR3aa: CASGPGQGHYNEQFF
v_gene: TRBV18; d_gene: -; len: 16; j_gene: TRBJ2-2; abundance: -; CDR3nt: TGTGCCAGCTCACCACGGAACAGTAAGAACACCGGGGAGCTGTTTTTT; CDR3aa: CASSPRNSKNTGELFF
v_gene: TRBV2; d_gene: -; len: 15; j_gene: TRBJ2-5; abundance: once; CDR3nt: TGTGCCAGCGTCAGAAAAGGGACTCAGCACGAGACCCAGTACTTC; CDR3aa: CASVRKGTQHETQYF
v_gene: TRBV27; d_gene: TRBD1; len: 15; j_gene: TRBJ1-2; abundance: once; CDR3nt: TGTGCCAGCAGTTCGACAGGGGGCGGCTATTGGGGCTACACCTTC; CDR3aa: CASSSTGGGYWGYTF
v_gene: TRBV2; d_gene: -; len: 16; j_gene: TRBJ2-6; abundance: many; CDR3nt: TGTGCCAGCAGTGAGAAACAGGCCTCTGGGGCCAACGTCCTGACTTTC; CDR3aa: CASSEKQASGANVLTF
v_gene: TRBV4-3; d_gene: TRBD2; len: 14; j_gene: TRBJ2-3; abundance: -; CDR3nt: TGCGCCAGCAGCCAACCCGGGAGGGCAGATACGCAGTATTTT; CDR3aa: CASSQPGRADTQYF
v_gene: TRBV24-1; d_gene: TRBD1; len: 15; j_gene: TRBJ1-6; abundance: -; CDR3nt: TGTGCCACCAGGCTGGACAGGCACTATAATTCACCCCTCCACTTT; CDR3aa: CATRLDRHYNSPLHF
v_gene: TRBV6-2/TRBV6-3; d_gene: -; len: 13; j_gene: TRBJ1-2; abundance: -; CDR3nt: TGTGCCAGCAGTTACCGGGCGACAGATGGCTACACCTTC; CDR3aa: CASSYRATDGYTF
v_gene: TRBV7-6; d_gene: TRBD1; len: 15; j_gene: TRBJ2-7; abundance: -; CDR3nt: TGTGCCAGCAGCTTTCAAGGACAGGGGGCGTCCGAGCAGTACTTC; CDR3aa: CASSFQGQGASEQYF
v_gene: TRBV6-5; d_gene: -; len: 15; j_gene: TRBJ1-1; abundance: -; CDR3nt: TGTGCCAGCAGTTACTTACAGGGACGTGCTACTGAAGCTTTCTTT; CDR3aa: CASSYLQGRATEAFF
v_gene: TRBV2; d_gene: -; len: 14; j_gene: TRBJ1-2; abundance: -; CDR3nt: TGTGCCAGCAGTGAAGCCACAGGGAACTATGGCTACACCTTC; CDR3aa: CASSEATGNYGYTF
v_gene: TRBV27; d_gene: TRBD1; len: 14; j_gene: TRBJ2-2; abundance: -; CDR3nt: TGTGCCAGCAGCAGGGGGCTGGGCACCGGGGAGCTGTTTTTT; CDR3aa: CASSRGLGTGELFF
v_gene: TRBV4-3; d_gene: TRBD1; len: 16; j_gene: TRBJ2-7; abundance: -; CDR3nt: TGCGCCAGCAGCCAAGATCTTGGCCAGGGGGCCTACGAGCAGTACTTC; CDR3aa: CASSQDLGQGAYEQYF
v_gene: TRBV10-3; d_gene: -; len: 18; j_gene: TRBJ2-3; abundance: -; CDR3nt: TGTGCCATCAGTGAGTCGGGGACACACCGAACTAGCACAGATACGCAGTATTTT; CDR3aa: CAISESGTHRTSTDTQYF
v_gene: TRBV28; d_gene: TRBD2; len: 14; j_gene: TRBJ2-5; abundance: -; CDR3nt: TGTGCCAGCATGACGGGAGGATTGAAAGAGACCCAGTACTTC; CDR3aa: CASMTGGLKETQYF
v_gene: TRBV18; d_gene: TRBD1; len: 14; j_gene: TRBJ1-1; abundance: -; CDR3nt: TGTGCCAGCTCGCGGACAGGGCGGAACACTGAAGCTTTCTTT; CDR3aa: CASSRTGRNTEAFF
v_gene: TRBV27; d_gene: TRBD2; len: 14; j_gene: TRBJ2-1; abundance: few; CDR3nt: TGTGCCAGCCGCCCGGAAGCGGGGTACAATGAGCAGTTCTTC; CDR3aa: CASRPEAGYNEQFF